This TCR beta chain was found in a study of blood T cell repertoires in COVID-19 (TCRdb year 2020). Notes on the research overall: Samples covering the acute and convalescent phases of COVID-19 were provided by collaborators in the United States, Italy and Spain. The dataset comprised deeply sampled blood TCRbeta repertoires from subjects exposed to, actively infected with, or recovered from COVID-19. Samples came from the ongoing ImmuneRACE study (first 160 participants) plus 1,254 subjects from 6 global collaborators. A de-identified subject ID, COVID-19 status, age in years and sex were almost always included in the sample metadata. Where available, HLA class I and class II types were taken from metadata supplied by the sample provider and were not determined by assay-based typing. The repertoires were released in a freely available public database meant as a resource for research on the immune response to SARS-CoV-2. The material from the prospective study consisted of cDNA or gDNA derived from T cells, B-cell-depleted T cells, or PBMCs. Broader findings and caveats from the paper: How much clinical and demographic metadata was included differed by source and by participant, and the metadata was provided uncurated.

As encoded in the germline V gene, CDR1 is MNHEY while CDR2 is SVGAGI. The cysteine opens and the phenylalanine closes a CDR3 of 15 amino acids. Left in the record is the CDR3 DNA by itself, 45 bases read in frame from the first base. The germline V and J ends show losses of 5 bases and 7 bases respectively, and no gene match explains 7 bases of the junction. The collaborating institutions used their own protocols to collect whole blood in K2EDTA tubes. For TCRbeta analysis, collaborators shipped samples in one of three forms: frozen whole blood, isolated PBMCs, or DNA extracted from either of those sample types. TCRbeta CDR3 regions were amplified from genomic DNA using the immunoSEQ Assay, a bias-controlled multiplex PCR. As for the original processing: The number of nucleated cells in each sample was estimated from the amplification of reference gene primers within the assay. To quantify the absolute abundance of each unique TCRbeta CDR3 rearrangement, sequence reads were collapsed and filtered. Productive Simpson clonality was computed per sample as the square root of Simpson's diversity index over productive rearrangements. In TCRdb, the immuneACCESS table is reduced to in-frame sequences with V and J assigned. These tables do not hold every clone; where another copy was compared, an unresolved V gene accounts for under half, and the others remain unexplained. V and J calls and clone size are copied from that table; D and trimming were computed from the DNA. This sample is represented by roughly 160,000 clones; 83% of them were singletons. Approximately 2% of the sample is held by the ten biggest clonotypes.

Notes on this clone: No cognate antigen has been identified for it. Per-nucleotide qualities are absent, and no much larger clonotype sits a single base away.

Recombination joined TRBV6-5 with TRBJ2-1, and TRBD2 aligns with 11 junction nucleotides. This receptor was identified in a woman older than 75 with acute or convalescent COVID-19. The sample comprised peripheral blood. For the CDR3, the sequence is CASSPTSGSGNEQFF. Read as DNA, the sequence is TGTGCCAGCAGTCCTACTAGCGGGAGTGGAAATGAGCAGTTCTTC.